The T cell receptor beta chain under discussion was sequenced for a study of blood T cell repertoires in COVID-19. About the study: COVID-19 samples from acute and convalescent phases originated in the United States, Italy and Spain. Sources were T cells, B-cell-depleted T cells, or PBMCs; the material itself was cDNA or gDNA.

In the original workflow: Amplifying reference gene primers gave estimates of nucleated cell counts. The repertoire was sequenced with immunoSEQ multiplex PCR; TCRdb's copy has only in-frame clones and lacks some. From that table come the V and J calls and clone size; the DNA was used to work out D and trimming. The profile shows around 24,000 clones, around 90% of them singletons. The TCR comes from a man in his 70s with acute or convalescent COVID-19. The specimen sequenced was peripheral blood.

The CDR3 sequence is CASSARLGTGLTDTQYF. DNA of the CDR3: TGCGCCAGCAGCGCCCGATTGGGGACAGGTTTGACAGATACGCAGTATTTT. V gene TRBV5-1 combines with J gene TRBJ2-3; TRBD1 matches 8 bases. The ends lost 4 bases at V and 3 bases at J; junction bases unmatched: 13. Germline-derived CDR1 and CDR2 are SGHRS and YFSETQ. The length of the CDR3 is 17 residues.